This T cell receptor (beta chain) was found in a study of blood T cell repertoires in COVID-19. V gave up 3 bases and J gave up 6 bases, with 14 bases separating them. CDR1 is SGHRS and CDR2 is YFSETQ in the germline V gene. The CDR3 runs to 14 residues. The protocol was immunoSEQ multiplex PCR, while the TCRdb copy is restricted to in-frame clones and leaves out a portion. The profile shows 95,000 to 150,000 clones, roughly 72% of them singletons. V and J are TRBV5-1 and TRBJ2-3; D is perhaps TRBD1 (6 bases). The receptor was isolated from a man aged 55 to 69 with acute or convalescent COVID-19. Sequenced: peripheral blood. CDR3 protein: CASSSGTRTDTQYF. The CDR3 region has the DNA TGCGCCAGCAGCTCCGGGACAAGGACGGATACGCAGTATTTT.